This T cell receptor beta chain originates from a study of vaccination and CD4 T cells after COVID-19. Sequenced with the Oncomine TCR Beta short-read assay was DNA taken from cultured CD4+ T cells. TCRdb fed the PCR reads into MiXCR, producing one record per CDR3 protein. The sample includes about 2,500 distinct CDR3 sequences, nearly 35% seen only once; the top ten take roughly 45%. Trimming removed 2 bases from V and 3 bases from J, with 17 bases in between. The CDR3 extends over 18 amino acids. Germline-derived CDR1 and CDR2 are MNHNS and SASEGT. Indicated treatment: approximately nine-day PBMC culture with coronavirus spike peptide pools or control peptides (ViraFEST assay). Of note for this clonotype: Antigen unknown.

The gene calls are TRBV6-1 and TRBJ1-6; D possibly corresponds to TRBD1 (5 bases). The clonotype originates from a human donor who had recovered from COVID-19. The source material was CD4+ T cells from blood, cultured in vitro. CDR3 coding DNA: TGTGCCAGCAGTGAACCAAGGGAGACAGATTTCTATAATTCACCCCTCCACTTT. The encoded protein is CASSEPRETDFYNSPLHF.